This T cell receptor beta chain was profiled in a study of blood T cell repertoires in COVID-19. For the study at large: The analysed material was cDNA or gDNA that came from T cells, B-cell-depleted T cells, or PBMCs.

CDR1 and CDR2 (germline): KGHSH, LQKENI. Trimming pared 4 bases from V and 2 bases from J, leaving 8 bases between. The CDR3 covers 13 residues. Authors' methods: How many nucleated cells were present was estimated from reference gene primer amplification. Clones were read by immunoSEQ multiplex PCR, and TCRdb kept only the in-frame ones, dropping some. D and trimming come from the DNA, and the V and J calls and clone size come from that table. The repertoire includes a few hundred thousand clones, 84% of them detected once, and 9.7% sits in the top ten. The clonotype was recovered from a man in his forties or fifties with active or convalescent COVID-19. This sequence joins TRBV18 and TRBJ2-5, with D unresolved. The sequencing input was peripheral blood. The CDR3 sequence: CASSRENQETQYF. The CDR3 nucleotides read TGTGCCAGCTCACGCGAGAATCAAGAGACCCAGTACTTC. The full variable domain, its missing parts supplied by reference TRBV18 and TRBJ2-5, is NAGVMQNPRHLVRRRGQEARLRCSPMKGHSHVYWYRQLPEEGLKFMVYLQKENIIDESGMPKERFSAEFPKEGPSILRIQQVVRGDSAAYFCASSRENQETQYFGPGTRLLVL.